This passage covers 6 T cell receptor beta chains from one sample sequenced in a study of shared clonotypes between healthy human individuals. Using immunoSEQ multiplex PCR, the repertoire was profiled, and TCRdb retains in-frame clones only, with some absent. The sample has about 1 million clones, about 75% seen once. The sequenced sample consisted of memory CD4+ T cells sorted from blood. Subset denoted: CD45RA-negative fraction. The receptors here all came from a young man in good health.

This clone was counted between two and nine times. This chain connects TRBV28 to TRBJ2-6; TRBD2 might be the D (6 bases). With 7 bases removed from V and 3 bases from J, the gap between germline ends came to 10 bases. CDR3 length: 14 residues. Germline CDR1 is MDHEN and CDR2 is SYDVKM. CDR3 sequence: CASIPGGGANVLTF. In DNA form, the CDR3 reads TGTGCCAGCATCCCCGGGGGTGGGGCCAACGTCCTGACTTTC.

This chain connects TRBV5-4 to TRBJ1-2; no clear D. V was clipped by 1 base and J by 9 bases, with 16 bases between them. Germline V gene data show CDR1 as SGHNT and CDR2 as YYREEE (reference sequence). The CDR3 spans 14 residues. The CDR3 loop is CASSLSGFILSYTF. The DNA of the CDR3 is TGTGCCAGCAGCTTGTCAGGCTTCATCTTGAGCTACACCTTC.

For this clone: The sample has other DNA sequences that encode this CDR3 too. The gene calls are TRBV5-1 and TRBJ2-5; TRBD2 might be the D (5 bases). The CDR3 totals 14 residues. Germline assignment: CDR1 SGHRS and CDR2 YFSETQ. V gave up 0 bases and J gave up 5 bases, with 11 bases separating them. CDR3 loop: CASSLAGKGETQYF. CDR3 nucleotide sequence: TGCGCCAGCAGCTTGGCGGGGAAGGGTGAGACCCAGTACTTC.

The V and J genes are TRBV6-6 and TRBJ1-4; D not resolved. The CDR3 has 13 residues. V was cut by 0 bases and J by 11 bases, with 10 bases left in between. Germline V gives CDR1 MNHNY, CDR2 SVGAGI (reference sequence). The CDR3 is CASSYSKSRKLFF. CDR3 in DNA: TGTGCCAGCAGTTACTCGAAAAGTCGGAAACTGTTTTTT.

The chain uses TRBV2 and TRBJ2-5, with TRBD2 matching over 13 bases. The CDR3 has 18 residues. The V gene's germline CDR1 is SNHLY and CDR2 FYNNEI. V lost 8 bases, J lost 2 bases, and 14 bases stayed unmatched. CDR3 nucleotide sequence: TGTGCCAGCCGAACTGCTGGGACTAGCGGGGTCCAGCAAGAGACCCAGTACTTC. Encoded protein: CASRTAGTSGVQQETQYF. Variable domain in full (rest from reference TRBV2 and TRBJ2-5): EPEVTQTPSHQVTQMGQEVILRCVPISNHLYFYWYRQILGQKVEFLVSFYNNEISEKSEIFDDQFSVERPDGSNFTLKIRSTKLEDSAMYFCASRTAGTSGVQQETQYFGPGTRLLVL.

The J gene is TRBJ2-7, the V gene TRBV21-1; the table's D call, TRBD2, has no DNA check behind it. TRBV21-1 is tagged as a pseudogene. The CDR3 covers 15 residues. DNA of the CDR3: TGTGCCAGCAGCTCCGTGCGGTGCGGTCCGAACGAGCAGTACTTC. The encoded protein is CASSSVRCGPNEQYF.